Sequencing of this TCR beta chain was carried out in a study of beta chain features in type 1 diabetes. Study-wide points: When Type 1 diabetes patients were examined, their TCRB CDR3s proved moderately but significantly shorter in all four CD4+ subsets. Comparison showed that naive, central memory and Treg TCRB repertoires appeared more similar among patients than among healthy donors. At VDJ recombination sites, type 1 diabetes patients had fewer insertions and more deleted nucleotides. PCR might show a preference for shorter templates, equally across patients and controls.

Trimming removed 4 bases from V and 2 bases from J, with 13 bases in between. Germline values: CDR1 KGHSH, CDR2 LQKENI. The CDR3 consists of 15 residues. With respect to this clone: The antigen remains undetermined.

Since all of the isolated RNA was reverse transcribed, expressed TCRB transcripts were what got sequenced. Profiling relied on immunoSEQ multiplex PCR, and the TCRdb table lists in-frame clones only, not all of them. The data contain roughly 28,000 clones, 56% of them singletons. The authors sorted CD4+ naive, central memory, regulatory and stem cell-like memory cells via CD45RO/CCR7/CD25/CD127/CD95/CD27. The gene calls are TRBV18 and TRBJ2-3, with D possibly being TRBD1 (7 bases). The origin of this receptor is a young woman with type 1 diabetes. Sequencing was carried out using Tregs from blood. Here the CDR3 reads CASSLRGDTTDTQYF. The CDR3 nucleotides are TGTGCCAGCTCACTCAGGGGGGACACCACAGATACGCAGTATTTT. Using reference TRBV18 and TRBJ2-3 for the parts outside the CDR3, the full variable domain is NAGVMQNPRHLVRRRGQEARLRCSPMKGHSHVYWYRQLPEEGLKFMVYLQKENIIDESGMPKERFSAEFPKEGPSILRIQQVVRGDSAAYFCASSLRGDTTDTQYFGPGTRLTVL.